What follows are 23 T cell receptor beta chains derived from one specimen sequenced in a study of cytomegalovirus exposure and HLA in healthy donors listed by TCRdb under 2017. Library method: the immunoSEQ multiplex PCR assay. For the multiplex PCR, a mixture combining 60 forward primers for TCR Vbeta segments and 13 reverse primers for TCR Jbeta segments was used. The table comes from immuneACCESS by way of TCRdb, which keeps in-frame sequences with V and J called. Part of the clones is missing from these tables; in studies checked, under half for an unresolved V gene and the rest for unknown reasons. The sample records approximately 82,000 clones, approximately 60% of which are singletons. The ten largest clonotypes hold about 5% of the sample. The sample consisted of PBMCs. The receptors stem from a woman aged 25 to 39 in good health and CMV-seropositive.

This clone was seen only once. The chain has TRBV4-2 and TRBJ1-3, with D possibly being TRBD1 (6 bases). The germline V gene has CDR1 LGHNA and CDR2 YNFKEQ. The CDR3 runs 17 residues. The germline V and J ends were trimmed by 3 bases and 8 bases, with 23 bases remaining between them. The CDR3 loop reads CASSHNVPLDRIYTIYF. CDR3 nucleotides: TGTGCCAGCAGCCACAATGTTCCGTTAGACAGGATCTACACCATATATTTT.

This chain links TRBV28 with TRBJ2-5; a possible D gene is TRBD1 (7 bases). This CDR3 spans 15 amino acids. Trimming removed 1 base at V and 4 bases at J, with 13 bases between. Per the germline V gene, CDR1 is MDHEN and CDR2 is SYDVKM. The CDR3 bases are TGTGCCAGCAGTTTATTACGACAGGGAGGAGAGACCCAGTACTTC. Its protein product is CASSLLRQGGETQYF.

This chain joins TRBV4-3 and TRBJ1-5, with 7 bases lining up with TRBD1. This CDR3 is 14 amino acids long. Trimming took 1 base from V and 7 from J; bases not matched to a gene: 4. The V gene's germline CDR1 is LGHNA and CDR2 YSLEER. CDR3: CASSQGQGGQPQHF. CDR3 DNA sequence: TGCGCCAGCAGCCAAGGACAGGGTGGGCAGCCCCAGCATTTT.

The rearrangement uses TRBV18 and TRBJ2-5; D is perhaps TRBD2 (6 bases). CDR3 length: 13 residues. Germline V gene data show CDR1 as KGHSH and CDR2 as LQKENI. The V end lost 3 bases, the J end lost 9 bases, and 14 bases lay between the germline ends. The CDR3 reads CASSPRPGEAQYF. For the CDR3, the DNA is TGTGCCAGCTCACCCCGGCCCGGGGAGGCCCAGTACTTC.

In its sample, this clone was seen a few times. J is TRBJ2-2 and V is TRBV6-1; TRBD2 matches 10 bases. Germline lookup yields CDR1 MNHNS and CDR2 SASEGT. The junction had 5 bases not matched to a gene; V was cut back by 1 base and J by 3 bases. The CDR3 totals 17 residues. Here the CDR3 reads CASSEGSLAGDTGELFF. The CDR3 nucleotides are TGTGCCAGCAGTGAAGGAAGCCTAGCGGGGGACACCGGGGAGCTGTTTTTT.

This sequence joins TRBV5-4 and TRBJ2-2; D perhaps matches TRBD1 (5 bases). The V end lost 0 bases, the J end lost 1 base, and 10 bases lay between the germline ends. This CDR3 has 16 amino acids. Germline values: CDR1 SGHNT, CDR2 YYREEE (reference sequence). The CDR3 DNA reads as TGTGCCAGCAGCTTGGCCCCAGGGTTGAACACCGGGGAGCTGTTTTTT. Translation gives CASSLAPGLNTGELFF.

V is TRBV5-6 and J is TRBJ2-7; D remains unclear. The CDR3 is 13 amino acids. V was clipped by 4 bases and J by 4 bases, with 12 bases between them. Germline CDR1 is SGHDT and CDR2 is YYEEEE. CDR3 in amino acids: CASSPRGTYEQYF. The CDR3 DNA sequence: TGTGCCAGCAGCCCCCGCGGTACGTACGAGCAGTACTTC.

V and J are TRBV11-2 and TRBJ2-7, with TRBD2 as a possible D gene (5 bases). With 1 base removed from V and 3 bases from J, the gap between germline ends came to 16 bases. In germline, CDR1 is SGHAT, CDR2 FQNNGV. The CDR3 contains 16 residues. The CDR3 DNA sequence: TGTGCCAGCAGCTTAGGGACCGGGATTAAGTTCTACGAGCAGTACTTC. Its protein is CASSLGTGIKFYEQYF. The full variable domain, with the rest looked up from reference TRBV11-2 and TRBJ2-7, is EAGVAQSPRYKIIEKRQSVAFWCNPISGHATLYWYQQILGQGPKLLIQFQNNGVVDDSQLPKDRFSAERLKGVDSTLKIQPAKLEDSAVYLCASSLGTGIKFYEQYFGPGTRLTVT.

The chain links TRBV11-1 to TRBJ1-1, with 7 bases matching TRBD1. This CDR3 spans 15 amino acids. Germline loops: CDR1 SGHAT, CDR2 FQDESV (reference sequence). Unmatched junction bases numbered 6, after V lost 4 bases and J lost 1 base. CDR3 nucleotide sequence: TGTGCCAGCAGCTCAGGGACAGAAAAGAACACTGAAGCTTTCTTT. Its translation: CASSSGTEKNTEAFF.

This clone was seen more than once but under ten times. The chain has TRBV5-4 and TRBJ1-2; TRBD1 aligns across 7 bases. CDR1 is SGHNT, CDR2 YYREEE, per germline (reference sequence). Losses at the gene ends were 0 bases for V and 6 bases for J; bases not matched to a gene: 8. The CDR3 is made up of 15 amino acids. CDR3 protein: CASSLGQGVRDGYTF. The CDR3 DNA follows: TGTGCCAGCAGCTTGGGACAGGGTGTAAGGGATGGCTACACCTTC.

V usage is TRBV7-9 and J usage is TRBJ1-1; 10 bases fit TRBD1. Unmatched junction bases numbered 7, after V lost 5 bases and J lost 7 bases. The germline CDR1 and CDR2 sequences are SEHNR and FQNEAQ (reference sequence). This CDR3 is built from 14 residues. CDR3 nucleotide sequence: TGTGCCAGCAGCCCTTCGACAGGGGGCGGTGAAGCTTTCTTT. Its protein product is CASSPSTGGGEAFF.

The CDR3 here is CASSRSGTDQETQYF. In DNA form, the CDR3 reads TGTGCCAGTAGTAGATCCGGGACAGACCAAGAGACCCAGTACTTC. V usage is TRBV19 and J usage is TRBJ2-5; 7 bases are a match to TRBD1. The V gene end was trimmed by 4 bases and the J gene end by 0 bases; junction bases not matched to a gene: 5. The CDR3 is 15 amino acids. CDR1 LNHDA and CDR2 SQIVND come from the germline V gene (reference sequence).

This chain uses TRBV9 with TRBJ1-3; 9 bases are a match to TRBD1. CDR3 size: 14 residues. CDR1 and CDR2 (germline): SGDLS, YYNGEE. The V gene end was trimmed by 3 bases and the J gene end by 4 bases; junction bases not matched to a gene: 2. In DNA form, the CDR3 reads TGTGCCAGCAGCGACAGGGGGCCGGGAAACACCATATATTTT. Translated: CASSDRGPGNTIYF.

The V and J genes are TRBV11-2 and TRBJ2-2; D call uncertain. V was clipped by 4 bases and J by 2 bases, with 5 bases between them. Germline lookup yields CDR1 SGHAT and CDR2 FQNNGV. This CDR3 is built from 13 residues. The chain's CDR3 is CASSSGNTGELFF. The CDR3, as DNA: TGTGCCAGCAGCTCAGGAAACACCGGGGAGCTGTTTTTT.

The chain combines TRBV27 with TRBJ1-5, with 10 positions matching TRBD1. The germline gives CDR1 MNHEY, CDR2 SMNVEV (reference sequence). CDR3 size: 19 residues. Trimming cost V 5 bases and J 5 bases; bases outside gene matches: 18. The CDR3 loop reads CASSLTGQGTFWEHQPQHF. CDR3 sequence (DNA): TGTGCCAGCAGTCTAACGGGACAGGGGACTTTTTGGGAGCATCAGCCCCAGCATTTT.

V is TRBV5-1 and J is TRBJ2-1, with D possibly matching TRBD2 (7 bases). Germline V gene lookup returns CDR1 SGHRS and CDR2 YFSETQ. The V end was cut by 7 bases, the J end by 7 bases, with 15 bases between. The CDR3 length is 13 residues. In DNA, the CDR3 is TGCGCCAGCCGGGGGGCTTTGGAGAATGAGCAGTTCTTC. Translating gives CASRGALENEQFF.

This clone showed up just a few times. This chain links TRBV7-8 with TRBJ1-4; 8 bases map to TRBD1. Looked up from germline, CDR1 is SGHVS and CDR2 is FQNEAQ. This CDR3 is built from 15 residues. With V trimmed by 3 bases and J by 6 bases, 6 bases remained unmatched. CDR3 sequence: CASSFSGGGYEKLFF. In DNA form, the CDR3 reads TGTGCCAGCAGCTTTTCAGGGGGCGGTTATGAAAAACTGTTTTTT.

This clone was observed a handful of times. The chain joins TRBV5-1 to TRBJ2-2, with 8 bases fitting TRBD1. This CDR3 contains 15 residues. Germline V CDR1 and CDR2: SGHRS, YFSETQ. Trimming took 4 bases from V and 4 from J; bases not matched to a gene: 6. The CDR3 is CASSAGQGTTGELFF. The CDR3 DNA reads as TGCGCCAGCAGCGCTGGACAGGGAACCACCGGGGAGCTGTTTTTT.

The chain is built from TRBV6-5 and TRBJ2-1; D not resolved. CDR1 MNHEY and CDR2 SVGAGI come from the germline V gene. Trimming took 6 bases from V and 6 from J, leaving 6 bases between them. The CDR3 extends over 11 amino acids. CDR3 in amino acids: CASRLINEQFF. For the CDR3, the DNA is TGTGCCAGCAGACTCATCAATGAGCAGTTCTTC.

The CDR3 reads CASSPLQGTGELFF. The CDR3 DNA reads as TGTGCCAGCTCACCTCTACAGGGAACCGGGGAGCTGTTTTTT. This chain uses TRBV18 with TRBJ2-2; possibly TRBD1 for D (6 bases). The CDR3 is 14 residues long. Trimming stripped 3 bases from V and 5 bases from J, with 10 bases between. Germline V gene lookup returns CDR1 KGHSH and CDR2 LQKENI. The variable domain in full, with the rest retrieved from reference TRBV18 and TRBJ2-2, is NAGVMQNPRHLVRRRGQEARLRCSPMKGHSHVYWYRQLPEEGLKFMVYLQKENIIDESGMPKERFSAEFPKEGPSILRIQQVVRGDSAAYFCASSPLQGTGELFFGEGSRLTVL.

The chain uses TRBV4-3 and TRBJ2-1; D possibly corresponds to TRBD2 (6 bases). Germline values: CDR1 LGHNA, CDR2 YSLEER. Trimming took 0 bases from V and 9 from J, leaving 15 bases between them. The CDR3 runs to 15 residues. In DNA form, the CDR3 reads TGCGCCAGCAGCCAAGATCCGTACGGGGGAAGTGAGCAGTTCTTC. It yields the protein CASSQDPYGGSEQFF.

The rearrangement uses TRBV6-1 and TRBJ2-7; maybe TRBD1 (5 bases). Germline-derived CDR1 and CDR2 are MNHNS and SASEGT. Trimming removed 0 bases at V and 5 bases at J, with 8 bases between. The CDR3 runs to 13 residues. The CDR3: CASSEARAHEQYF. In DNA form, the CDR3 reads TGTGCCAGCAGTGAAGCCAGGGCGCACGAGCAGTACTTC.

This clone was seen more than once but under ten times. CDR3 bases: TGTGCCAGCATGAAGGGGGCGCGTGGCTACACCTTC. The encoded protein is CASMKGARGYTF. The genes are TRBV27 and TRBJ1-2; 7 bases fit TRBD1. J was trimmed by 7 bases and V by 7 bases; bases with no gene match: 6. The CDR3 runs to 12 residues. Germline V CDR1 and CDR2: MNHEY, SMNVEV (reference sequence).